This passage covers 18 T cell receptor beta chains from one sample sequenced in a study of blood T cells in healthy people across ages. It was with a sample-barcoded 5' primer and a J-beta primer mix that a second PCR of roughly 7 to 11 cycles was run. Each CDR3 protein gets one entry after TCRdb re-called the 5' RACE reads with MiXCR. The data hold roughly 1.7 million distinct CDR3 sequences, with around 36% observed a single time. Specimen: blood. All receptors come from a young woman in good health.

In its sample, this clonotype was seen a few times. CDR3 in amino acids: CSARVQGPDTQYF. The CDR3 DNA reads TGCAGTGCTAGAGTCCAGGGACCAGATACGCAGTATTTT. The chain combines TRBV20-1 with TRBJ2-3; D could derive from TRBD1 or TRBD2 (5 bases each). The CDR3 has 13 amino acids. V dropped 1 base and J dropped 4 bases, with 9 bases sitting between them. The germline V gene encodes CDR1 DFQATT and CDR2 SNEGSKA (reference sequence).

The rearrangement links TRBV30 to TRBJ1-2, with D tentatively TRBD1 (5 bases). V lost 1 base to trimming and J lost 6 bases, with 12 bases between them. Germline CDR1 and CDR2: GTSNPN and SVGIG (reference sequence). The CDR3 loop spans 13 amino acids. CDR3 loop: CAWSGRGQNGYTF. CDR3 DNA: TGTGCCTGGAGTGGGCGCGGACAAAATGGCTACACCTTC. The full variable domain, completed using reference TRBV30 and TRBJ1-2, is SQTIHQWPATLVQPVGSPLSLECTVEGTSNPNLYWYRQAAGRGLQLLFYSVGIGQISSEVPQNLSASRPQDRQFILSSKKLLLSDSGFYLCAWSGRGQNGYTFGSGTRLTVV.

This rearrangement joins TRBV10-3 to TRBJ2-3, with D possibly being TRBD2 (6 bases). The CDR3 covers 14 residues. The V and J ends lost 0 bases and 10 bases respectively, with 14 bases between them. The germline V gene encodes CDR1 ENHRY and CDR2 SYGVKD. This chain's CDR3 is CAISESISGSAQYF. In DNA form, the CDR3 reads TGTGCCATCAGTGAGTCGATCTCCGGGAGTGCGCAGTATTTT.

Only a few counts were recorded for this clonotype. The chain couples TRBV7-2 to TRBJ1-4; unclear D gene. The germline V and J ends were trimmed by 5 bases and 11 bases, with 15 bases remaining between them. CDR1 is SGHTA, CDR2 FQGNSA, per germline. The CDR3 has 13 residues. CDR3 coding DNA: TGTGCCAGCAGCCCTGAGGGCCCGGTCAAACTGTTTTTT. It yields the protein CASSPEGPVKLFF.

There are a few counts of this clonotype. The chain is built from TRBV3-1 and TRBJ2-5; 7 bases are shared with TRBD1. CDR1 LGHDT and CDR2 YNNKEL come from the germline V gene (reference sequence). This CDR3 is built from 14 residues. Unmatched junction bases numbered 3, after V lost 3 bases and J lost 2 bases. The CDR3, as DNA: TGTGCCAGCAGCCATCGGGACAGACAAGAGACCCAGTACTTC. It is translated as CASSHRDRQETQYF.

This clonotype was counted a few times. The chain links TRBV6-1 to TRBJ1-1; no clear D. The V gene's germline CDR1 is MNHNS and CDR2 SASEGT. This CDR3 spans 11 amino acids. The V and J ends lost 3 bases and 11 bases respectively, with 10 bases between them. In nucleotides, the CDR3 is TGTGCCAGCAGTGATAAATACCCCGCTTTCTTT. Protein: CASSDKYPAFF.

V is TRBV18 and J is TRBJ1-6; TRBD1 aligns across 8 bases. Germline CDR1 and CDR2: KGHSH and LQKENI. J was trimmed by 14 bases and V by 3 bases; bases with no gene match: 15. CDR3 size: 16 residues. The CDR3 loop is CASSPSDRALGLTLHF. Here the CDR3 DNA reads TGTGCCAGCTCACCCTCGGACAGGGCCCTTGGTTTGACCCTCCACTTT.

Comment on this clonotype: Germline and junction disagree at one end, which may indicate a read error. The genes are TRBV5-1 and TRBJ2-1, with 10 bases matching TRBD1. Looked up from germline, CDR1 is SGHRS and CDR2 is YFSETQ. The CDR3 loop spans 16 amino acids. The CDR3 loop reads CASSPFMGTGANERFF. The CDR3 DNA reads as TGCGCCAGCTCACCCTTTATGGGGACAGGGGCCAATGAGCGGTTCTTC. Full variable domain (remainder filled in from reference TRBV5-1 and TRBJ2-1): KAGVTQTPRYLIKTRGQQVTLSCSPISGHRSVSWYQQTPGQGLQFLFEYFSETQRNKGNFPGRFSGRQFSNSRSEMNVSTLELGDSALYLCASSPFMGTGANERFFGPGTRLTVL.

The chain employs TRBV2 and TRBJ2-1; unclear D gene. The V end was cut by 1 base, the J end by 9 bases, with 16 bases between. The CDR3 has 15 amino acids. Germline values: CDR1 SNHLY, CDR2 FYNNEI. CDR3 amino acids: CASSEGSWAMGEQFF. CDR3 sequence (DNA): TGTGCCAGCAGTGAAGGGAGCTGGGCTATGGGTGAGCAGTTCTTC.

In this sample, this clonotype turned up a few times. This chain uses TRBV12-3 or TRBV12-4 with TRBJ1-6, with TRBD1 matching 7 bases. The CDR3 runs 13 residues. The V and J ends lost 4 bases and 9 bases, in that order; junction bases with no gene match: 3. Here the CDR3 DNA reads TGTGCCAGCAGTTCGACAGGGAGTTCACCCCTCCACTTT. Amino acids: CASSSTGSSPLHF.

V is TRBV6-1 and J is TRBJ1-5, with D tentatively TRBD1 (6 bases). CDR3 length: 16 residues. The V gene lost 8 bases and the J gene lost 3 bases, with 20 bases spanning the gap. Germline lookup yields CDR1 MNHNS and CDR2 SASEGT. The CDR3 DNA sequence: TGTGCCAGCGGTATTGGGGGCGCAGGGGTCAATCAGCCCCAGCATTTT. Amino acids: CASGIGGAGVNQPQHF.

This clonotype was picked up a small number of times. The chain employs TRBV5-1 and TRBJ2-7, with D possibly being TRBD2 (6 bases). This CDR3 contains 13 residues. V shed 5 bases and J shed 7 bases, with 16 bases lying between them. CDR1 is SGHRS, CDR2 YFSETQ, per germline. The CDR3 DNA reads TGCGCCAGCAGTTACCTGGGAGGTGGGGAGCAGTACTTC. Protein product: CASSYLGGGEQYF.

Comments on this clonotype: The junction and the germline gene differ at one end; a read error may be behind it. This chain joins TRBV7-2 and TRBJ2-2; no clear D. This CDR3 region has 13 residues. The germline V gene has CDR1 SGHTA and CDR2 FQGNSA. CDR3 DNA sequence: TGTGCCAGCAGCTTAGTGAACGCCGGGGAGCTGTTTTTT. Translation gives CASSLVNAGELFF.

V usage is TRBV28 and J usage is TRBJ2-3; D is perhaps TRBD2 (6 bases). CDR1 is MDHEN, CDR2 SYDVKM, per germline. The V end was cut by 8 bases, the J end by 5 bases, with 20 bases between. There are 15 residues in the CDR3. CDR3 sequence reads: CASVTAGIAIDTQYF. DNA for the CDR3: TGTGCCAGCGTTACGGCGGGAATAGCGATAGATACGCAGTATTTT.

This clonotype showed up just once. The chain joins TRBV18 to TRBJ1-1; D gene uncertain. The CDR3 length is 14 residues. Deletions cut 7 bases from V and 2 bases from J, with 14 bases between. The V gene's germline CDR1 is KGHSH and CDR2 LQKENI. The CDR3 here is CASFSARSNTEAFF. The CDR3 DNA reads as TGTGCCAGCTTCTCCGCCAGATCAAACACTGAAGCTTTCTTT.

V is TRBV30 and J is TRBJ2-6, with D maybe TRBD1 (6 bases). Germline V gene data show CDR1 as GTSNPN and CDR2 as SVGIG (reference sequence). The germline V and J ends were trimmed by 2 bases and 2 bases, with 13 bases remaining between them. The CDR3 length is 16 residues. As DNA, the CDR3 is TGTGCCTGGAGTCGCCAATGGGGGCCTGGGGCCAACGTCCTGACTTTC. Its protein is CAWSRQWGPGANVLTF.

V gene TRBV7-9 combines with J gene TRBJ2-1; no reliable D call. Trimming stripped 0 bases from V and 9 bases from J, with 9 bases between. The CDR3 is 13 residues long. Per the germline V gene, CDR1 is SEHNR and CDR2 is FQNEAQ (reference sequence). The CDR3 spells CASSLALRGEQFF. CDR3 nucleotide sequence: TGTGCCAGCAGCTTAGCGCTACGTGGTGAGCAGTTCTTC.

This sequence joins TRBV7-9 and TRBJ2-3, with 9 bases lining up with TRBD1. J gave up 3 bases and V 3 bases, and 7 bases lay outside the gene matches. From germline, CDR1 is SEHNR and CDR2 FQNEAQ (reference sequence). The CDR3 has 16 amino acids. The CDR3 sequence: CASSLAPGQGTDTQYF. The CDR3 DNA reads TGTGCCAGCAGCTTGGCGCCGGGACAGGGAACAGATACGCAGTATTTT.